These T cell receptor beta chains were read from a single sample in a study of CD8 T cells in Susac syndrome. Each CDR3 protein is one row after TCRdb ran MiXCR on the immunoSEQ multiplex PCR reads. The sample includes some 180,000 distinct CDR3 sequences, about 95% of them seen just once. The sequenced sample consisted of CD4+ T cells from PBMCs. These receptors all stem from a human donor in good health. Both conserved end residues are part of each CDR3. Each record gives: J gene, V gene, D gene, CDR3 DNA, CDR3 protein. A D gene is named only where the DNA matches it firmly.

TRBJ1-1,TRBV20-1,-,TGCAGTGCTAGCGGGCGGAGGAACACTGAAGCTTTCTTT,CSASGRRNTEAFF
TRBJ2-1,TRBV7-8,TRBD2,TGTGCCAGCAGCTCCGGGACTAGCAGCTACAATGAGCAGTTCTTC,CASSSGTSSYNEQFF
TRBJ1-5,TRBV27,-,TGTGCCAGCAGTGTCTCAAGCAATCAGCCCCAGCATTTT,CASSVSSNQPQHF
TRBJ2-7,TRBV7-2,-,TGTGCCAGCAGCTTCACCACCTACGAGCAGTACTTC,CASSFTTYEQYF
TRBJ2-7,TRBV30,-,TGTGCCTGGAGTGTCTCTTTGGTAGGGTACGAGCAGTACTTC,CAWSVSLVGYEQYF
TRBJ2-5,TRBV3-1,TRBD1,TGTGCCAGCAGCCACCGCCTGACAGGGGGGCACGAGACCCAGTACTTC,CASSHRLTGGHETQYF
TRBJ2-3,TRBV3-1,TRBD2,TGTGCCAGCAGCCATAGGGAGGGTCTAAATACGCAGTATTTT,CASSHREGLNTQYF
TRBJ2-3,TRBV27,-,TGTGCCAGCTCGACCGTCGGCGGGGACGGTACGCAGTATTTT,CASSTVGGDGTQYF
TRBJ1-2,TRBV29-1,-,TGCAGCGTTTTGGAGGGTGGCTACACCTTC,CSVLEGGYTF
TRBJ2-7,TRBV30,-,TGTGCCTGGAGTCTGAGGGCGGTCAACGAGCAGTACTTC,CAWSLRAVNEQYF
TRBJ1-2,TRBV15,-,TGTGCCACCAGCAGAGAGGACAGCGCCTATGGCTACACCTTC,CATSREDSAYGYTF